The sequence of this T cell receptor beta chain was determined in a study of regulatory T cells in long-lasting Graves disease. Researchers made TCR beta libraries by using iRepertoire HTBI primers and running Arm-PCR on CDR3 regions. MiXCR was run by TCRdb on the multiplex PCR reads, yielding one entry per CDR3 protein. This sample has hundreds of thousands of distinct CDR3 sequences, with roughly 15% found just once. This sample's time point: newly diagnosed GD, antithyroid drugs for less than 3 months. The TCR library was prepared using RNA isolated from PBMCs. Patients came from an endocrinology department in Xi'an, China. Germline lookup yields CDR1 LGHNT and CDR2 FRNRAP. The germline V and J ends were trimmed by 5 bases and 3 bases, with 5 bases remaining between them. The CDR3 covers 12 residues. This sample was shared with a second study, whose subject was T cells in Graves' hyperthyroidism and ophthalmopathy.

This TCR came from a woman in her thirties with Graves disease. The chain links TRBV12-5 to TRBJ2-1; no definite D call. This material consisted of peripheral blood mononuclear cells (PBMCs), taken at new diagnosis, from a patient treated with antithyroid drugs. The CDR3 loop is CASGVDYNEQFF. The CDR3 DNA follows: TGTGCTAGTGGTGTGGACTACAATGAGCAGTTCTTC.